This T cell receptor (beta chain) was found in a study of cytomegalovirus exposure and HLA in healthy donors. The study, taken as a whole, reports: A later analysis found common viral pathogens apparently linked to several of the most significant clusters.

Turning to this clone: As yet, its antigen is unknown.

Researchers ran the PCR with 60 Vbeta and 13 Jbeta primers. Generated by immunoSEQ multiplex PCR, the TCRdb table keeps only in-frame clones and is missing some. Of about 96,000 clones listed, approximately 72% were seen once; the top ten hold around 14%. Per germline, CDR1 SGHRS and CDR2 YFSETQ. The J segment lost 6 bases and the V segment lost 2 bases, leaving 6 bases of the junction unmatched. CDR3 length: 14 amino acids. The TCR comes from a woman in her sixties or seventies in good health and CMV-seropositive. Sequencing used PBMCs. V is TRBV5-1 and J is TRBJ1-2; 8 nucleotides agree with TRBD1. In DNA form, the CDR3 reads TGCGCCAGCAGCTTCGACAGGGGAAAGGATGGCTACACCTTC. Translated, it gives CASSFDRGKDGYTF. The whole variable domain, filled in from reference TRBV5-1 and TRBJ1-2, reads KAGVTQTPRYLIKTRGQQVTLSCSPISGHRSVSWYQQTPGQGLQFLFEYFSETQRNKGNFPGRFSGRQFSNSRSEMNVSTLELGDSALYLCASSFDRGKDGYTFGSGTRLTVV.